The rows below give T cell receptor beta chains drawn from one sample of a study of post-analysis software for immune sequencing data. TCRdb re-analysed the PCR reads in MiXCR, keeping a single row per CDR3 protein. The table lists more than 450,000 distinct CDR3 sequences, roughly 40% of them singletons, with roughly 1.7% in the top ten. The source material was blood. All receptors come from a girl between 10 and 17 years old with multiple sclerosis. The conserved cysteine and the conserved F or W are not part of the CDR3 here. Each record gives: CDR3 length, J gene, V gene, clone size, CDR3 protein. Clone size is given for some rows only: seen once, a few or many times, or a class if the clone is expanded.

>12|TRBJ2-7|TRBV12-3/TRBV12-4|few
ASSRGLAGGEQY
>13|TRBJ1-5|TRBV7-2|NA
ASSFDSDSNQPQH
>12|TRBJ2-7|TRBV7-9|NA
ASSRSGISYEQY
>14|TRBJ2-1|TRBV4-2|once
ASSQEQVGGYNEQF
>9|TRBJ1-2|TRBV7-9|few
ATPTLYGYT
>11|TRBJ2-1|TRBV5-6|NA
ASSFAPGGEQF
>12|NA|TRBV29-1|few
SVAQGQGVYEQY
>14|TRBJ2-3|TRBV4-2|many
ASSHGTSGGADTQY
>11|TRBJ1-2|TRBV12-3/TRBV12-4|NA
ASRGLSSYGYT
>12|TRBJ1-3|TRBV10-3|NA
AISEMNPGNTIY
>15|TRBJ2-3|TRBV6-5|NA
ASSYSGTGGSTDTQY
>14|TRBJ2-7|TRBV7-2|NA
ASSLAGGPLSYEQY
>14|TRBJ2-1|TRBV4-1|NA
ASSQPGKSSYNEQF
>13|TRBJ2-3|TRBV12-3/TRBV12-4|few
ASSYRGDESDTQY
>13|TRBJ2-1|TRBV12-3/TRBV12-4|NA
ASSLLTGRASEQF
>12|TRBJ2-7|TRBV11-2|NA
ASSHRRSLLEQY
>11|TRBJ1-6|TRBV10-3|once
AITSSYNSPLH
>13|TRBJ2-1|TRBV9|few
ASSVGSGIVNEQF
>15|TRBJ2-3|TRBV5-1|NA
ASSLVSSGTNSDTQY
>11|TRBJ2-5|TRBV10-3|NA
ASGLAGGQTQY
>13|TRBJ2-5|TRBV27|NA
ASRWGAGEQETQY
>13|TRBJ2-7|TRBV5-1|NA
ASSVQQGGGYEQY
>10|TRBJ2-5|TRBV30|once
AVDRGAETQY
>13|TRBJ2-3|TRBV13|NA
ASSSLGLAADTQY
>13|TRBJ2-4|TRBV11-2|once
ASSLGQPAKNIQY
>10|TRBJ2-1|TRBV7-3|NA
ASSDGGGQQF